These T cell receptor beta chains were read from a single sample in a study of post-analysis software for immune sequencing data. One entry per CDR3 protein, called by TCRdb with MiXCR from the PCR reads. The table has about 540,000 distinct CDR3 sequences, 34% seen once; the top ten hold 4.5% to 7.5%. The sample comprised blood. Receptor source: a girl aged 2-17 years with multiple sclerosis. CDR3s include the opening cysteine and the closing phenylalanine or tryptophan. Fields, in order: clone size, D gene, J gene, V gene, CDR3 DNA, CDR3 protein. D genes are given only for firm matches. Some rows mark clone size as missing; the rest say once, few, many or name a class of expanded clone.

few,-,TRBJ2-5,TRBV20-1,TGCAGTGCTACTTGGAGTTCCCAAGAGACCCAGTACTTC,CSATWSSQETQYF
few,TRBD2,TRBJ2-1,TRBV20-1,TGCAGTGCTGGACTAGCGGGGGGGCCGGTGCAGTTCTTC,CSAGLAGGPVQFF
many,-,TRBJ2-7,TRBV9,TGTGCCAGCAGCGTAGGTGCGGCCCAACGCCCTTACGAGCAGTACTTC,CASSVGAAQRPYEQYF
few,-,TRBJ2-1,TRBV15,TGTGCCACCAGCAGAGATGGGGGGGCCAACAATGAGCAGTTCTTC,CATSRDGGANNEQFF
-,-,TRBJ2-1,TRBV7-2,TGTGCCAGCAGCCCCCAGGGGGGCTATAGCTACAATGAGCAGTTCTTC,CASSPQGGYSYNEQFF
-,TRBD2,TRBJ2-3,TRBV7-8,TGTGCCAGCAGCTCTAGCGGAATTAGCACAGATACGCAGTATTTT,CASSSSGISTDTQYF
-,TRBD1,TRBJ1-1,TRBV6-6,TGTGCCAGCAGAGCGACAGGGGGCGACACTGAAGCTTTCTTT,CASRATGGDTEAFF
few,-,TRBJ1-5,TRBV27,TGTGCCAGCAGTTCAGCCAGGGGAGCCAATCAGCCCCAGCATTTT,CASSSARGANQPQHF
-,TRBD1,TRBJ1-1,TRBV3-1,TGTGCCAGCAGCCAATCAGGGGGCTTCACTGAAGCTTTCTTT,CASSQSGGFTEAFF
-,-,TRBJ2-3,TRBV4-1,TGCGCCAGCAGCCAAGATCACCCGGCTAGCCTCACAGATACGCAGTATTTT,CASSQDHPASLTDTQYF
few,-,TRBJ2-1,TRBV12-3/TRBV12-4,TGTGCCAGCAGTTTTTCGGGCAGGCTGTCGGGGGAGCAGTTCTTC,CASSFSGRLSGEQFF
-,TRBD1,TRBJ1-5,TRBV5-1,TGCGCCAGCAGAGCGGGGACAGGCAATTCACCCCAGCATTTT,CASRAGTGNSPQHF
-,TRBD2,TRBJ2-3,TRBV28,TGTGCCAGCAGCAGGAGCGGGAGGGCAGATACGCAGTATTTT,CASSRSGRADTQYF
few,-,TRBJ1-5,TRBV27,TGTGCCAGCAGTTTAATGACAGGTGGAAATCAGCCCCAGCATTTT,CASSLMTGGNQPQHF